This TCR beta chain is drawn from a study of blood T cell repertoires in COVID-19. About the study: The United States, Italy and Spain were the sources of the acute and convalescent COVID-19 samples.

Original methodology: Estimation of nucleated cell counts was performed using reference gene primer amplification. The repertoire was sequenced with immunoSEQ multiplex PCR; TCRdb's copy has only in-frame clones and lacks some. Clone size and the V and J calls come from that table; the DNA yielded D and trimming. The data show around 250,000 clones, roughly four fifths seen once. Trimming took 4 bases from V and 4 from J; bases not matched to a gene: 6. Germline V gene sequence: CDR1 SGHAT, CDR2 FQNNGV. The CDR3 is 14 residues long. Sequencing input: PBMCs or T cells enriched from blood (not recorded which). This TCR derives from a man aged 25 to 40 with acute COVID-19. The V and J genes are TRBV11-2 and TRBJ2-5; 7 bases fit TRBD1. The CDR3 here is CASSSAPGGETQYF. As DNA, the CDR3 is TGTGCCAGCAGCTCCGCTCCAGGGGGAGAGACCCAGTACTTC.